This T cell receptor beta chain came from a study of blood T cell repertoires in COVID-19. In the study overall: The United States, Italy and Spain supplied acute and convalescent COVID-19 samples.

Original methodology: Nucleated cell counts were estimated from reference gene primer amplification. The protocol was immunoSEQ multiplex PCR, while the TCRdb copy is restricted to in-frame clones and leaves out a portion. V, J and clone size are taken as reported in that table, and D and trimming were inferred from the DNA itself. The table lists about 100,000 clones, roughly 87% of them singletons. V lost 8 bases to trimming and J lost 6 bases, with 17 bases between them. Germline CDR1 is MRHNA and CDR2 is SNTAGT. The CDR3 extends over 14 amino acids. The source material was peripheral blood. This sequence was found in a young man in a cohort sampled during active COVID-19. The gene calls are TRBV6-4 and TRBJ2-1; a possible D gene is TRBD2 (5 bases). The CDR3 DNA follows: TGTGCCAGCGGGGTTGACGAGGGCGGCAATGAGCAGTTCTTC. Translation: CASGVDEGGNEQFF.